This T cell receptor (beta chain) was identified during a study of blood T cells in healthy people across ages. Study observations and caveats: Researchers said unsorted PBMCs prevented a conclusive naive versus antigen-experienced comparison. Expanded clonotype changes were possibly confounded by unknown donor CMV status.

A sample-barcoded 5' primer and a J-beta primer mix were used in a second PCR of roughly 6 to 11 cycles. TCRdb re-called the 5' RACE reads with MiXCR, one entry per CDR3 protein. This table holds more than 1.4 million distinct CDR3 sequences, 42% found once. Comment on this clonotype: Antigen: not known.

The clonotype comes from a woman in her late teens or twenties in good health. The sequenced sample was blood.

CDR3 region: CASSQVSRLAGGNNEQFF. The CDR3 DNA follows: TGTGCCAGCAGCCAAGTAAGCCGCCTGGCGGGAGGGAACAATGAGCAGTTCTTC. V and J are TRBV3-1 and TRBJ2-1; 9 positions match TRBD2. Germline CDR1 reads LGHDT; CDR2 reads YNNKEL (reference sequence). V gave up 1 base and J gave up 5 bases; unmatched junction bases: 12. The CDR3 has 18 amino acids.